Listed below are T cell receptor beta chains from one sample, sequenced in a study of tumor-infiltrating lymphocytes in primary liver carcinoma. One entry per CDR3 protein results from TCRdb running MiXCR on the multiplex PCR reads. The sample has some 320,000 distinct CDR3 sequences, 55% to 65% seen once. Sequencing was performed on peripheral blood. These receptors were obtained from a man in his forties with primary liver carcinoma and hepatitis B virus infection. CDR3s include the opening cysteine and the closing phenylalanine or tryptophan. The D gene is left open where the match is weak. A clone size is listed for some rows: how often the clone was seen (once, few, many), or a class if it is expanded.

d_call: .; clone_size: .; v_call: TRBV5-1; j_call: TRBJ1-1; cdr3_aa: CASSGAGKTEAFF; cdr3_nt: TGCGCCAGCAGCGGGGCCGGGAAAACTGAAGCTTTCTTT
d_call: TRBD2; clone_size: many; v_call: TRBV4-1; j_call: TRBJ2-3; cdr3_aa: CASSLAGLAVTDTQYF; cdr3_nt: TGCGCCAGCAGCCTCGCAGGACTAGCGGTAACAGATACGCAGTATTTT
d_call: .; clone_size: .; v_call: TRBV14; j_call: TRBJ1-2; cdr3_aa: CASSQGSYYGYTF; cdr3_nt: TGTGCCAGCAGCCAAGGCAGCTACTATGGCTACACCTTC
d_call: .; clone_size: .; v_call: TRBV7-9; j_call: TRBJ2-2; cdr3_aa: CASSLDVNTRELLF; cdr3_nt: TGTGCCAGCAGCTTAGACGTAAACACCAGGGAGCTGCTTTTT
d_call: TRBD2; clone_size: .; v_call: TRBV4-1; j_call: TRBJ2-3; cdr3_aa: CASSPSAGYSDTQYF; cdr3_nt: TGCGCCAGCAGCCCGTCAGCGGGATACTCAGATACGCAGTATTTT
d_call: TRBD2; clone_size: .; v_call: TRBV29-1; j_call: TRBJ2-3; cdr3_aa: CSATGISGRSLRTDTQYF; cdr3_nt: TGCAGCGCTACCGGGATTAGCGGGAGGTCCCTTAGGACAGATACGCAGTATTTT
d_call: .; clone_size: few; v_call: TRBV5-6; j_call: TRBJ2-7; cdr3_aa: CASSLGTRYEQYF; cdr3_nt: TGTGCCAGCAGCCTGGGCACCCGCTACGAGCAGTACTTC
d_call: .; clone_size: .; v_call: TRBV10-3; j_call: TRBJ1-4; cdr3_aa: CVISEDPWEKLFF; cdr3_nt: TGTGTCATCAGTGAGGACCCCTGGGAAAAACTGTTTTTT
d_call: .; clone_size: .; v_call: TRBV19; j_call: TRBJ1-4; cdr3_aa: CASSISVRKKLFF; cdr3_nt: TGTGCCAGTAGTATTTCCGTCCGGAAAAAACTGTTTTTT
d_call: TRBD2; clone_size: .; v_call: TRBV5-1; j_call: TRBJ2-1; cdr3_aa: CASSDTTRTSGNNEQLF; cdr3_nt: TGCGCCAGCAGCGACACGACCCGGACTAGCGGAAACAATGAGCAGCTCTTC